This T cell receptor beta chain was sequenced during a study of T-cell reconstitution after alpha-beta-depleted transplantation in children. The CDR3 sequence is 15 residues long. Trimming removed 0 bases from V and 4 bases from J, with 11 bases in between. Germline loops: CDR1 SGHRS, CDR2 YFSETQ. Unique molecular identifiers tagged the TCRbeta library. TCRdb re-analysed the PCR reads in MiXCR, keeping a single row per CDR3 protein. Counted here are roughly 790,000 distinct CDR3 sequences, roughly 15% occurring once; the ten biggest clones make up 5%. This receptor was taken from a male patient under 18 who had a stem cell transplant for acute lymphoblastic leukemia, so the T cells may come from the graft donor. The chain couples TRBV5-1 to TRBJ1-5; D is unresolved. This specimen was PBMCs, mostly from graft donor cells, taken 360 days after TCRalphabeta/CD19-depleted stem cell transplant. In nucleotides, the CDR3 is TGCGCCAGCAGCTTGGACGGACCACCTAATCAGCCCCAGCATTTT. Translated: CASSLDGPPNQPQHF. The full variable domain, with the rest looked up from reference TRBV5-1 and TRBJ1-5, is KAGVTQTPRYLIKTRGQQVTLSCSPISGHRSVSWYQQTPGQGLQFLFEYFSETQRNKGNFPGRFSGRQFSNSRSEMNVSTLELGDSALYLCASSLDGPPNQPQHFGDGTRLSIL.